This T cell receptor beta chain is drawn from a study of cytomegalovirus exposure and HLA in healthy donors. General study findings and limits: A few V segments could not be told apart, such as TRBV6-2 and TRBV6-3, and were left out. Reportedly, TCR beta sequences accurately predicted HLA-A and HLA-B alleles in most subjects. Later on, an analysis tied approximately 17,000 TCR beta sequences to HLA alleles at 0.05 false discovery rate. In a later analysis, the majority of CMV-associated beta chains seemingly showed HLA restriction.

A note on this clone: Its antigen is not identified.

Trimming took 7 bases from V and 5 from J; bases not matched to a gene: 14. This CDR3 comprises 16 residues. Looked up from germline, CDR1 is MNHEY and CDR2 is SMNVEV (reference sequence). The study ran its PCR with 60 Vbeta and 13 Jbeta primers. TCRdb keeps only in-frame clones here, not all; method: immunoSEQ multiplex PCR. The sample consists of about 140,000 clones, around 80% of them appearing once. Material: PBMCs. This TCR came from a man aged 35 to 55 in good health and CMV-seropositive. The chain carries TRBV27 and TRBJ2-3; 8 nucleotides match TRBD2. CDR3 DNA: TGTGCCAGCACTACGCTCGGGAGGGGTTTGAGAGATACGCAGTATTTT. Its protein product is CASTTLGRGLRDTQYF.